The clone carrying this T cell receptor (beta chain) was seen at least ten times. Next came a second PCR, run for about 6 to 11 cycles, which used a sample-barcoded 5' primer along with a J-beta primer mix. Each CDR3 protein is one row after TCRdb ran MiXCR on the 5' RACE reads. The data hold hundreds of thousands of distinct CDR3 sequences, with around 48% observed a single time. This specimen comes from a study of blood T cells in healthy people across ages. The V and J ends lost 6 bases and 3 bases, in that order; junction bases with no gene match: 14. Germline V CDR1 and CDR2: MNHNY, SVGAGI (reference sequence). The CDR3 extends over 16 amino acids.

The sample comprised blood. The chain is built from TRBV6-6 and TRBJ2-7, with 7 bases lining up with TRBD2. This TCR derives from a man aged 80 or over in good health. The CDR3 is CASSHHSGTKLYEQYF. The CDR3 DNA reads TGTGCCAGCAGCCACCATTCCGGGACTAAACTCTACGAGCAGTACTTC.